One and the same sample provided the 13 T cell receptor beta chains below, sequenced in a study of cytomegalovirus exposure and HLA in healthy donors. A multiplex PCR was run with 60 Vbeta primers and 13 Jbeta primers. Generated by immunoSEQ multiplex PCR, the TCRdb table keeps only in-frame clones and is missing some. The table has 80,000 to 95,000 clones, about 76% seen once; the top ten hold about 15%. The sample was PBMCs. The receptor set was obtained from a woman aged 40 to 50 in good health and CMV-seropositive.

The V call is TRBV4-2, the J call TRBJ2-3; 9 nucleotides align to TRBD2. Unmatched junction bases numbered 10, after V lost 1 base and J lost 5 bases. The CDR3 consists of 17 residues. Germline CDR1 and CDR2: LGHNA and YNFKEQ. The CDR3 DNA sequence: TGTGCCAGCAGCCAAGGGAGGGCGGGAGGGCCGGGAGATACGCAGTATTTT. Translating gives CASSQGRAGGPGDTQYF.

This chain links TRBV4-2 with TRBJ2-2, with TRBD2 matching 10 bases. J lost 9 bases, V lost 0 bases, and 7 bases had no gene match. Germline V lookup: CDR1 LGHNA, CDR2 YNFKEQ. This CDR3 is built from 16 residues. The CDR3 DNA reads TGTGCCAGCAGCCAAGAATTGGCTAGCGGGAGTCGGGAGCTGTTTTTT. Amino acid sequence: CASSQELASGSRELFF.

The genes are TRBV13 and TRBJ1-6, with TRBD1 as a possible D gene (5 bases). CDR3 length: 17 residues. V lost 0 bases, J lost 1 base, and 10 bases lay in between. Germline values: CDR1 PRHDT, CDR2 FYEKMQ (reference sequence). CDR3 sequence: CASSLGLGPSYNSPLHF. CDR3 sequence (DNA): TGTGCCAGCAGCTTAGGGTTGGGGCCTTCCTATAATTCACCCCTCCACTTT. The full variable domain, with the rest looked up from reference TRBV13 and TRBJ1-6, is AAGVIQSPRHLIKEKRETATLKCYPIPRHDTVYWYQQGPGQDPQFLISFYEKMQSDKGSIPDRFSAQQFSDYHSELNMSSLELGDSALYFCASSLGLGPSYNSPLHFGNGTRLTVT.

The rearrangement uses TRBV20-1 and TRBJ1-2; no firm D call. The CDR3 extends over 11 amino acids. CDR1 and CDR2 from the germline V gene are DFQATT and SNEGSKA (reference sequence). V was pared by 1 base and J by 12 bases, with 12 bases between. The CDR3 bases are TGCAGTGCTAGAGCGGGTTCTGGAAACACCTTC. It specifies CSARAGSGNTF.

This clone was seen a few times. The chain combines TRBV11-1 with TRBJ2-5, with TRBD2 identical over 8 bases. The germline V gene has CDR1 SGHAT and CDR2 FQDESV (reference sequence). The CDR3 runs to 17 residues. With 1 base clipped from V and 6 bases from J, the junction kept 13 bases outside the gene matches. The CDR3 nucleotides read TGTGCCAGCAGCTTAGTACGTAACGGGGGGGCCAGGAAGACCCAGTACTTC. It specifies CASSLVRNGGARKTQYF.

V and J are TRBV27 and TRBJ1-3, with 7 bases that match TRBD1. Unmatched junction bases numbered 14, after V lost 7 bases and J lost 2 bases. The CDR3 loop spans 17 amino acids. Germline V gene lookup returns CDR1 MNHEY and CDR2 SMNVEV (reference sequence). Here the CDR3 reads CASIPCSQGVAGNTIYF. In nucleotides, the CDR3 is TGTGCCAGCATCCCCTGTTCTCAGGGGGTGGCTGGAAACACCATATATTTT.

The chain employs TRBV7-9 and TRBJ2-5, with 7 nucleotides matching TRBD1. Germline V lookup: CDR1 SEHNR, CDR2 FQNEAQ (reference sequence). This CDR3 is 15 amino acids long. With 4 bases clipped from V and 3 bases from J, the junction kept 8 bases outside the gene matches. The CDR3 here is CASSWREGTEETQYF. The CDR3 DNA is TGTGCCAGCAGCTGGCGAGAGGGGACAGAAGAGACCCAGTACTTC.

This clone has a handful of counts. V is TRBV5-4 and J is TRBJ1-2, with D hard to call. The CDR3 has 13 amino acids. The germline V gene encodes CDR1 SGHNT and CDR2 YYREEE (reference sequence). Trimming cost V 0 bases and J 2 bases, with 5 bases left between them. The CDR3 region has the DNA TGTGCCAGCAGCTTGGACACGAACTATGGCTACACCTTC. It codes for CASSLDTNYGYTF.

The chain carries TRBV9 and TRBJ2-1; TRBD1 matches 7 bases. Germline-derived CDR1 and CDR2 are SGDLS and YYNGEE. The length of the CDR3 is 17 residues. J lost 5 bases, V lost 3 bases, and 14 bases had no gene match. CDR3 coding DNA: TGTGCCAGCAGCGCAGGGGGAAATTGGGGGCGGGACAATGAGCAGTTCTTC. This translates into CASSAGGNWGRDNEQFF. Combining the CDR3 with reference TRBV9 and TRBJ2-1 gives the whole variable domain DSGVTQTPKHLITATGQRVTLRCSPRSGDLSVYWYQQSLDQGLQFLIQYYNGEERAKGNILERFSAQQFPDLHSELNLSSLELGDSALYFCASSAGGNWGRDNEQFFGPGTRLTVL.

J is TRBJ2-3 and V is TRBV6-1, with 9 nucleotides matching TRBD2. Per the germline V gene, CDR1 is MNHNS and CDR2 is SASEGT. CDR3 length equals 14 residues. The V and J ends lost 4 bases and 1 base, in that order; junction bases with no gene match: 0. CDR3 residues: CASSGTSGTDTQYF. The CDR3 nucleotides are TGTGCCAGCAGTGGGACTAGCGGCACAGATACGCAGTATTTT.

This clone was seen a few times. The chain recombines TRBV6-5 with TRBJ1-2, with a possible D match to TRBD1 (6 bases). Trimming stripped 6 bases from V and 7 bases from J, with 18 bases between. Germline V gene lookup returns CDR1 MNHEY and CDR2 SVGAGI. This CDR3 is built from 14 residues. CDR3 DNA: TGTGCCAGCAGAGCCCCTGGGGGCGAAAGTGGCTACACCTTC. It is translated as CASRAPGGESGYTF.

This clone was recorded a few times. V and J are TRBV9 and TRBJ2-2; D remains ambiguous. CDR3 length: 15 residues. Looked up from germline, CDR1 is SGDLS and CDR2 is YYNGEE. V shed 0 bases and J shed 5 bases, with 11 bases lying between them. CDR3 nucleotides: TGTGCCAGCAGCGTAGGGTCCCTCAGGACCGGGGAGCTGTTTTTT. Amino acids: CASSVGSLRTGELFF.

The rearrangement links TRBV19 to TRBJ2-5; TRBD2 agrees at 8 bases. The V gene end was trimmed by 2 bases and the J gene end by 5 bases; junction bases not matched to a gene: 10. Germline loops: CDR1 LNHDA, CDR2 SQIVND (reference sequence). The CDR3 runs 16 residues. CDR3 coding DNA: TGTGCCAGTAGTATAATAACCAGCGGGGGTTACGAGACCCAGTACTTC. Translated: CASSIITSGGYETQYF.